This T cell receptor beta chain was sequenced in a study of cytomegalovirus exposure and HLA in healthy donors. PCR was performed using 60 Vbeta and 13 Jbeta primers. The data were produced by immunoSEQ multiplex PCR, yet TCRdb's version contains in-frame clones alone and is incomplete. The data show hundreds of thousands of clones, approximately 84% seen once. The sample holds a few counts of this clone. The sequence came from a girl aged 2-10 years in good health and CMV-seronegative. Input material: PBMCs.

The CDR3: CASSLEGGGADTQYF. The CDR3 region has the DNA TGTGCCAGCAGCTTGGAAGGAGGGGGGGCAGATACGCAGTATTTT. The chain uses TRBV5-8 and TRBJ2-3, with D possibly being TRBD2 (7 bases). V was pared by 0 bases and J by 4 bases, with 12 bases between. The CDR3 consists of 15 residues. Germline V gives CDR1 SGHTS, CDR2 YDEGEE.